Included here is one T cell receptor beta chain sequence, with context. Its specificity is unknown. The record originates from a study of tumor and adjacent non-tumor tissue in lung cancer. The library came from three nested PCR rounds adapted from ARM-PCR protocols. TCRdb reanalysed the multiplex PCR reads using MiXCR and keeps one entry per CDR3 protein. The table has 200,000 to 250,000 distinct CDR3 sequences, around 71% seen once. The template was RNA from unsorted bulk tissue. The germline gives CDR1 MDHEN, CDR2 SYDVKM. The CDR3 spans 10 residues. Trimming left V 8 bases short and J 8 bases short, with 9 bases between. Broader study findings: TCR diversity was significantly greater in tumor than normal lung tissue.

The rearrangement uses TRBV28 and TRBJ2-5; D ambiguous. What was sequenced was lung tumor tissue. This TCR was sampled from a man in his 60s with non-small cell lung cancer. The chain's CDR3 is CASGSYTQYF. CDR3 coding DNA: TGTGCCAGCGGTTCCTATACCCAGTACTTC.